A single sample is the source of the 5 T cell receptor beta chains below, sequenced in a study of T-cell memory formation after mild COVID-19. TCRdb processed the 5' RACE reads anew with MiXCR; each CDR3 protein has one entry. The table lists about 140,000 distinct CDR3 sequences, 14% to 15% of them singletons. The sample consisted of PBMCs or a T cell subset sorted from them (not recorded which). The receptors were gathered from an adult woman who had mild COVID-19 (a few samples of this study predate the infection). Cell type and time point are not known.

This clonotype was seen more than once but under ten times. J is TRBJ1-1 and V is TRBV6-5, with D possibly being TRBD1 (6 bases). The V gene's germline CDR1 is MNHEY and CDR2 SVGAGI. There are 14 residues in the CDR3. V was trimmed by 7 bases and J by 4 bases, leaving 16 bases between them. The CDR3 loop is CASKEGQGPTEAFF. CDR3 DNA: TGTGCCAGCAAAGAGGGGCAGGGGCCCACTGAAGCTTTCTTT.

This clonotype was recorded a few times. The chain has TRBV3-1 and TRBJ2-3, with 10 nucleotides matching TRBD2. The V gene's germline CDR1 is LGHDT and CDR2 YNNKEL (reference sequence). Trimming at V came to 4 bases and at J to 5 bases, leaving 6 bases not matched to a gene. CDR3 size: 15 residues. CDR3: CASSPLAGEEDTQYF. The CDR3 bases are TGTGCCAGCAGCCCCCTAGCGGGAGAGGAAGATACGCAGTATTTT.

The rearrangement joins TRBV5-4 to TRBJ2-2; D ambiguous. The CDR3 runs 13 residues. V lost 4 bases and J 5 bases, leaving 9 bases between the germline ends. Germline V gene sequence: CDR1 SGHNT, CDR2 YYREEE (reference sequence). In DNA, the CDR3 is TGTGCCAGCAGCCCCGAATCGACCGGGGAGCTGTTTTTT. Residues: CASSPESTGELFF.

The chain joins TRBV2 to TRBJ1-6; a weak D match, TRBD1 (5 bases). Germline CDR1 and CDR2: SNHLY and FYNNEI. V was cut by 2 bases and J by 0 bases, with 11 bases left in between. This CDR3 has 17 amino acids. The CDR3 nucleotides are TGTGCCAGCAGTGAAAGGGGACTCAGCTCCTATAATTCACCCCTCCACTTT. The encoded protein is CASSERGLSSYNSPLHF.

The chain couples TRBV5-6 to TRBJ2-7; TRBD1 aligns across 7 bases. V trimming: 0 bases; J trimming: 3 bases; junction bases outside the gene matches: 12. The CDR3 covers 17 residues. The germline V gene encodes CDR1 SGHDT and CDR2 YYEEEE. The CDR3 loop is CASSLDRGAAEFYEQYF. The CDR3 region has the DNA TGTGCCAGCAGCTTGGACAGGGGAGCAGCGGAATTCTACGAGCAGTACTTC.